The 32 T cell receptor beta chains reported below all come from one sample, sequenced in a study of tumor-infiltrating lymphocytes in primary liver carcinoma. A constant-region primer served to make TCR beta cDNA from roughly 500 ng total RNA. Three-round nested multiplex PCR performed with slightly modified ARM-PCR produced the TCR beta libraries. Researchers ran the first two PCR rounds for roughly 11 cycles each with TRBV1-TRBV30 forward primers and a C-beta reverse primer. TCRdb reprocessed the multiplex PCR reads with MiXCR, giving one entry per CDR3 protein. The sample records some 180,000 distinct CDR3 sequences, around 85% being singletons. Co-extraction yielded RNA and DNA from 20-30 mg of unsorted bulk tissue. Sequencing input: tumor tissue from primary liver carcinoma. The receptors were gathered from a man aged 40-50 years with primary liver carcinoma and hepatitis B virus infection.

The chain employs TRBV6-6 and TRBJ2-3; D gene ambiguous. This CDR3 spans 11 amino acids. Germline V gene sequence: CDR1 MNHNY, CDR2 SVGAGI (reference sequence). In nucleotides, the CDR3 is TGTGTCAACAGTCAAACAGATACGCAGTATTTT. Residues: CVNSQTDTQYF.

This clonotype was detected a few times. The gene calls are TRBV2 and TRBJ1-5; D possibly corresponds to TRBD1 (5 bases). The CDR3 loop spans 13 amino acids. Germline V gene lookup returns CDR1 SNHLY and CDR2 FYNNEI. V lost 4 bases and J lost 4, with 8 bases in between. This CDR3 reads CASSVQGNQPQHF. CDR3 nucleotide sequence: TGTGCCAGCAGTGTTCAGGGAAATCAGCCCCAGCATTTT.

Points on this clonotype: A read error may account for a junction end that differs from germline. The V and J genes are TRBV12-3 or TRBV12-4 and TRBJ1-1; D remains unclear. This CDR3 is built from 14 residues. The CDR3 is CVSTLWLMNTEAFF. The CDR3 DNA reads TGTGTCAGCACTTTGTGGCTGATGAACACTGAAGCTTTCTTT.

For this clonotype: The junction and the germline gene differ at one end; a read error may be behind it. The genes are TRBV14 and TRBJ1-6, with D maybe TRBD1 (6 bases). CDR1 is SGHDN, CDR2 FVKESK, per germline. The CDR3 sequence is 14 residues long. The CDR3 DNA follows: TGTGCTAGCAACCACTCAGGGGAAAATTCACTCCTCCACTTT. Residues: CASNHSGENSLLHF. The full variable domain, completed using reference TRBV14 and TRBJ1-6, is EAGVTQFPSHSVIEKGQTVTLRCDPISGHDNLYWYRRVMGKEIKFLLHFVKESKQDESGMPNNRFLAERTGGTYSTLKVQPAELEDSGVYFCASNHSGENSLLHFGNGTRLTVT.

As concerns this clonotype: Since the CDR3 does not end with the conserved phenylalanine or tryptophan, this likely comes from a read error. The CDR3 spells CSIQVTRGEGEQYI. The CDR3 DNA reads as TGCAGCATACAAGTTACACGGGGCGAGGGCGAGCAGTACATC. The chain couples TRBV29-1 to TRBJ2-7; either TRBD1 or TRBD2 may fit D (5 bases each). Trimming removed 8 bases from V and 6 bases from J, with 23 bases in between. The length of the CDR3 is 14 residues. The germline V gene has CDR1 SQVTM and CDR2 ANQGSEA.

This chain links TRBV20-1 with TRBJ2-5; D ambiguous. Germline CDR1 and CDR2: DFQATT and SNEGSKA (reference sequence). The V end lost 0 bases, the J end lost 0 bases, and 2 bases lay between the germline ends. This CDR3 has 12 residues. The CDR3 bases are TGCAGTGCTAGAGAGAACCAAGAGACCCAGTACTTC. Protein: CSARENQETQYF.

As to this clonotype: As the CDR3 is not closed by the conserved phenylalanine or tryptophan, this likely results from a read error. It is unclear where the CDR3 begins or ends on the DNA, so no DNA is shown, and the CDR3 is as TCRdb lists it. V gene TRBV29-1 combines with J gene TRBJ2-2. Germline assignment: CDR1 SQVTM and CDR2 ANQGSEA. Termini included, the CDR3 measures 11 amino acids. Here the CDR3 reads CSVADTGEVFY.

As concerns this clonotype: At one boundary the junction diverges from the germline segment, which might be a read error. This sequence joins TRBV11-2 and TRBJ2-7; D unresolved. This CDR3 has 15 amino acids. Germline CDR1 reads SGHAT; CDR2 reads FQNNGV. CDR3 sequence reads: CASSLGLGRSYEHCF. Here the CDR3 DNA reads TGTGCCAGCAGCTTAGGACTTGGACGGTCCTACGAGCACTGCTTC. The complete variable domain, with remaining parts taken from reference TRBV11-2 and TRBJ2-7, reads EAGVAQSPRYKIIEKRQSVAFWCNPISGHATLYWYQQILGQGPKLLIQFQNNGVVDDSQLPKDRFSAERLKGVDSTLKIQPAKLEDSAVYLCASSLGLGRSYEHCFGPGTRLTVT.

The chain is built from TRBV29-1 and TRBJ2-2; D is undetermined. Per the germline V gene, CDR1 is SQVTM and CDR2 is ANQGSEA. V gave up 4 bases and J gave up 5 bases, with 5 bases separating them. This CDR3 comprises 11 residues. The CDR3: CSVAETGELFF. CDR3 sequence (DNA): TGCAGCGTTGCCGAGACCGGGGAGCTGTTTTTT.

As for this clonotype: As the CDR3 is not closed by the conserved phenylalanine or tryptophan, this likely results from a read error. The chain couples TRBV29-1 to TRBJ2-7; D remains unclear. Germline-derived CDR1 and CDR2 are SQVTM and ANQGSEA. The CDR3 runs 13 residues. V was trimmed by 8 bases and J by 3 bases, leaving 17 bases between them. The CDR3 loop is CSLLDRSYYEQYY. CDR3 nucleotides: TGCAGCCTTCTCGACCGAAGCTACTACGAGCAGTACTAC.

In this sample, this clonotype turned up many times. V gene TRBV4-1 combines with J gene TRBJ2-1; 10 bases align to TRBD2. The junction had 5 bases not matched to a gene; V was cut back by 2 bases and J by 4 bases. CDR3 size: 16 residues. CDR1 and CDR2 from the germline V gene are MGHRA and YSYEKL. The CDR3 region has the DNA TGCGCCAGCAGCCAACTCGGGACTAGCGAGTACAATGAGCAGTTCTTC. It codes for CASSQLGTSEYNEQFF.

The CDR3 DNA reads TGTGCCAGCAGTATTATTGGTATAGATACGCAGTATTTT. It specifies CASSIIGIDTQYF. The V call is TRBV11-1, the J call TRBJ2-3; D is undetermined. With 6 bases removed from V and 5 bases from J, the gap between germline ends came to 12 bases. Germline V CDR1 and CDR2: SGHAT, FQDESV (reference sequence). The CDR3 sequence is 13 residues long.

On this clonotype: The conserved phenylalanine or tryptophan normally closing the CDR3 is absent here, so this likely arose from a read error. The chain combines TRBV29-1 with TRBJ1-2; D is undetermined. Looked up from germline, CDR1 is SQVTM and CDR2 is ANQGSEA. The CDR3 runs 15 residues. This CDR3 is CIVEVSASASYGYTS. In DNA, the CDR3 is TGCATCGTTGAAGTATCCGCCAGCGCCTCCTATGGCTACACCTCC.

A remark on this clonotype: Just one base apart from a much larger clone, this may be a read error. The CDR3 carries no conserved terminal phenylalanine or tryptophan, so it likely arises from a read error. CDR3 loop: CASSLAGIAGQNTGELFL. CDR3 DNA: TGTGCCAGCAGCTTAGCAGGAATAGCGGGACAGAACACCGGGGAGCTGTTTCTT. The chain combines TRBV7-9 with TRBJ2-2, with 8 bases aligning to TRBD2. CDR3 length: 18 residues. The germline V gene has CDR1 SEHNR and CDR2 FQNEAQ (reference sequence). The V and J ends lost 0 bases and 1 base, in that order; junction bases with no gene match: 7.

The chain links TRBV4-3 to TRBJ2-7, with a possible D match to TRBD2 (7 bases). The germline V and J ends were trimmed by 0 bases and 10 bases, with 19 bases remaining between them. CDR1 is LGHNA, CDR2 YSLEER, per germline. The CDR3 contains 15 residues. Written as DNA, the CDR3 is TGCGCCAGCAGCCAAGAAAGGGGGGCGGGAGATGAACAGTACTTC. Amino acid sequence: CASSQERGAGDEQYF.

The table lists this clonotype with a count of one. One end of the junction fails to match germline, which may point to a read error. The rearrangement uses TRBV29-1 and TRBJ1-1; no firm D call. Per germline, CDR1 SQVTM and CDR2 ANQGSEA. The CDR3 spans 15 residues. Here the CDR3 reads CSVEAGWGMSTEAVF. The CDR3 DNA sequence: TGCAGCGTTGAAGCGGGGTGGGGAATGAGTACTGAAGCTGTCTTT.

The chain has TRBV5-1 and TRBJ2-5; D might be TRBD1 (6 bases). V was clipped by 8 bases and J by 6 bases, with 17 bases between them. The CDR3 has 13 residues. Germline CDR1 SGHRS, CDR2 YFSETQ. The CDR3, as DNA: TGCGCCAGGGCACAGGGCAATGAAAAGACCCAGTACTTC. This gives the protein CARAQGNEKTQYF. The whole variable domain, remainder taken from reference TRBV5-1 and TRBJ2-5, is KAGVTQTPRYLIKTRGQQVTLSCSPISGHRSVSWYQQTPGQGLQFLFEYFSETQRNKGNFPGRFSGRQFSNSRSEMNVSTLELGDSALYLCARAQGNEKTQYFGPGTRLLVL.

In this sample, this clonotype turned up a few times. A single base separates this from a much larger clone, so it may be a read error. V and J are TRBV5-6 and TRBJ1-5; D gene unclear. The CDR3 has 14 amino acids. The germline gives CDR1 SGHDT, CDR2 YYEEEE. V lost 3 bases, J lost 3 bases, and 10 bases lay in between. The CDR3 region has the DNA TGTGCCAGCAGCTCATGGTGGGACAATCAGCCCCAGCATTTT. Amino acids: CASSSWWDNQPQHF.

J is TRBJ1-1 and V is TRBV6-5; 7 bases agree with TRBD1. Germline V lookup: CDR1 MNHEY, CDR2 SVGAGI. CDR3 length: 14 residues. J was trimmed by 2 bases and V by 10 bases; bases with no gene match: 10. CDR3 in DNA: TGTGCCAACAGCTTCGGACAGGTCAACACTGAAGCTTTCTTT. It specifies CANSFGQVNTEAFF.

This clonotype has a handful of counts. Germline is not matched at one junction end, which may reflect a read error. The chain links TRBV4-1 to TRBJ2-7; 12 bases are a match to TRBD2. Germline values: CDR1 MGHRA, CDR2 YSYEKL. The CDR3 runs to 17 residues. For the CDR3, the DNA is TGCGCCAGTAGCCAGGAGAGGACTAGCGGGAATGTTTACGAGCAGTACTTC. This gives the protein CASSQERTSGNVYEQYF.

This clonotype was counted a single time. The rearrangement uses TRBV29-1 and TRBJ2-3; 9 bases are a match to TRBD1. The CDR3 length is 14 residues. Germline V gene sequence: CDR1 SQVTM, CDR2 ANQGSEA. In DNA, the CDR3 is TGCAGTGTCGAAACAGGGGGCGTCATAGATACGCAGTATTTT. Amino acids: CSVETGGVIDTQYF.

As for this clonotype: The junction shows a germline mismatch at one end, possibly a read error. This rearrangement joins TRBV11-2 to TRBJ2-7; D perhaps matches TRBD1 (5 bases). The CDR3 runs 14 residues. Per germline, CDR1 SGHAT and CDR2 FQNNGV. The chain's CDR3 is CASSSNRKSYEQKF. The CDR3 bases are TGTGCCAGCAGCTCTAACAGGAAGTCCTACGAGCAGAAGTTC.

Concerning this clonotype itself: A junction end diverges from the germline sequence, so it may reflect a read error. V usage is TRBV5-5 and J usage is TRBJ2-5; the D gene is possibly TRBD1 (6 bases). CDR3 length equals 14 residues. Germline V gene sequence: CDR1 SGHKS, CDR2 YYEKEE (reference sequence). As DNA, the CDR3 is TGTGCCAACAGCTCGAACACCAGGGGAGAGACCCAGTACTTC. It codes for CANSSNTRGETQYF. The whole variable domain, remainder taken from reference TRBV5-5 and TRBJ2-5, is DAGVTQSPTHLIKTRGQQVTLRCSPISGHKSVSWYQQVLGQGPQFIFQYYEKEERGRGNFPDRFSARQFPNYSSELNVNALLLGDSALYLCANSSNTRGETQYFGPGTRLLVL.

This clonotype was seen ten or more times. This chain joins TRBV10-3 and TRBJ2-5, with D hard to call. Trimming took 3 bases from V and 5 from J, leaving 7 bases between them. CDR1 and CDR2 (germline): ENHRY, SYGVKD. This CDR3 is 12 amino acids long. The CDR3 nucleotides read TGTGCCATCAGTGATTACGGGGAGACCCAGTACTTC. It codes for CAISDYGETQYF.

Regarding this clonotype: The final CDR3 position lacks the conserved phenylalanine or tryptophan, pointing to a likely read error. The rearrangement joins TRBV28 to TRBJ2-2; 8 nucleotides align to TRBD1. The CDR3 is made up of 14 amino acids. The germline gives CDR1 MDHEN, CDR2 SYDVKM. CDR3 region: CASSTGVNTGELFL. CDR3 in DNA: TGTGCTTCCTCGACAGGGGTCAACACCGGGGAGCTGTTTCTT.

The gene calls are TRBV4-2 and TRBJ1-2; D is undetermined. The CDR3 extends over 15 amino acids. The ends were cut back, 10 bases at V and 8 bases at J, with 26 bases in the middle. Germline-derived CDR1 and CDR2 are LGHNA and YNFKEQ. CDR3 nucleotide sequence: TGTGCCACCAGTCAGGAAGTAATCGGGCTGGGCGGCTACACCTTC. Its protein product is CATSQEVIGLGGYTF.

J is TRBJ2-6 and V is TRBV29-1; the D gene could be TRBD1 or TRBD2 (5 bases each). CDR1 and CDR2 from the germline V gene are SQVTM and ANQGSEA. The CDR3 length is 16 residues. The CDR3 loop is CSVFRGTDPGANVLTF. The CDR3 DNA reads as TGCAGTGTTTTCCGGGGCACAGACCCCGGGGCCAACGTCCTGACTTTC.

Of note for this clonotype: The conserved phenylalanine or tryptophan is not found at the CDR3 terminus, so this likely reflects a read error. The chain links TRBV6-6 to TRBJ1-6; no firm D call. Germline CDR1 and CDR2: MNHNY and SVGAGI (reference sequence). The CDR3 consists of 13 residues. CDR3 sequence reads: CASKSSFNSPLHL. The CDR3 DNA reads TGTGCCAGCAAGAGCTCCTTTAATTCACCCCTCCACTTA.

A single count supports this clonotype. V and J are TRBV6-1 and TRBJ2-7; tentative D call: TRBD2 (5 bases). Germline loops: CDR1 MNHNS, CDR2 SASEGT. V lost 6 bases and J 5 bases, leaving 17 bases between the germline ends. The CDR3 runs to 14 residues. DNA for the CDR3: TGTGCCAGCAGGAGCGGATCCCGTTCCCACGAGCAGTACTTC. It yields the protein CASRSGSRSHEQYF.

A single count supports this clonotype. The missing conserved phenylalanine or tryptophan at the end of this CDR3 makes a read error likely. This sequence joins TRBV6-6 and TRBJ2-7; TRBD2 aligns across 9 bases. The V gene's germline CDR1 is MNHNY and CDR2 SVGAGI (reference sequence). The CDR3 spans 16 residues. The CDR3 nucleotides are TGTGCCAGCTGTTACTCGGGTTCTAGCGGGGACTACGAGCAGTACCTC. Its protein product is CASCYSGSSGDYEQYL.

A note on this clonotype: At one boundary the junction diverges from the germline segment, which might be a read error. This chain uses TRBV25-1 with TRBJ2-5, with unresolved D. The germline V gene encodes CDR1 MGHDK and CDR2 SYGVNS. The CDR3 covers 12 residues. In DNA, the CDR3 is TGTGCCAGCAGTCTAAACTCAGACACCCAATACTTC. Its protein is CASSLNSDTQYF.

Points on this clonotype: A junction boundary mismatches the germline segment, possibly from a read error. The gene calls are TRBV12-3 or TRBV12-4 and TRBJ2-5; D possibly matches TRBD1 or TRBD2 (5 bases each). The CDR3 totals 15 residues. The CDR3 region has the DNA TGTGCCAGCAGTTTTTCTCCGGGGCTAACAGAGACCCATTACTTC. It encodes CASSFSPGLTETHYF.